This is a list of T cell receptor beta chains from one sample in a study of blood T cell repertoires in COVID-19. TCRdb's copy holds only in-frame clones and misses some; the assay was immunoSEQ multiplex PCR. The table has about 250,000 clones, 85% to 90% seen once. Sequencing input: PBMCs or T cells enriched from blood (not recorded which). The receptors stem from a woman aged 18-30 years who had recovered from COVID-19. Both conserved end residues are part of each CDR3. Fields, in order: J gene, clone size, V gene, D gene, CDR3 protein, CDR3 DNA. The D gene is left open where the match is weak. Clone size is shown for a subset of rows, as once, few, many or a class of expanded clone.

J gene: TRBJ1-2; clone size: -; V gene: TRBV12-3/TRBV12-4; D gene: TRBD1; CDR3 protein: CASTADRGSGYTF; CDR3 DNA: TGTGCCAGCACCGCCGACAGGGGAAGTGGCTACACCTTC
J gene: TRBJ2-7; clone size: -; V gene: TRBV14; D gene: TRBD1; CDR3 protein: CASSPLRGGSLAYEQYF; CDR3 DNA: TGTGCCAGCAGCCCCCTACGAGGGGGCTCACTAGCCTACGAGCAGTACTTC
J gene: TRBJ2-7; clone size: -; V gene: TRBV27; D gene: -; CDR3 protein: CASSLNREQYF; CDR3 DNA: TGTGCCAGCAGTTTGAACAGGGAGCAGTACTTC
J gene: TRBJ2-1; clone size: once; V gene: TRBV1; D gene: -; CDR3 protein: CTSSHPDSYNEQFF; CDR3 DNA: TGCACCAGCAGCCATCCCGACTCATACAATGAGCAGTTCTTC
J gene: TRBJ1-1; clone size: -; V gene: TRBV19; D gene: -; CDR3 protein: CASSIDTITAEAFF; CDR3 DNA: TGTGCCAGTAGTATAGATACCATAACTGCTGAAGCTTTCTTT
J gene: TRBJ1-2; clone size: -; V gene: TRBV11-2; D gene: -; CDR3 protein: CASSLNGPYGYTF; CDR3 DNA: TGTGCCAGCAGCTTGAACGGTCCCTATGGCTACACCTTC
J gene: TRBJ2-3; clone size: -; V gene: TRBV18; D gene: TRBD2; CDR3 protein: CASSPKRTSGGADTQYF; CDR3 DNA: TGTGCCAGCTCACCGAAACGGACTAGCGGGGGGGCAGATACGCAGTATTTT
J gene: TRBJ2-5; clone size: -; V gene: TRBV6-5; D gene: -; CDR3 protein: CASTPSRGWETQYF; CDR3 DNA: TGTGCCAGCACCCCTTCTCGGGGATGGGAGACCCAGTACTTC
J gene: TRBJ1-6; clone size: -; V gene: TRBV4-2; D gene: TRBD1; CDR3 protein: CASSTDRDSPLHF; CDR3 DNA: TGTGCCAGCAGCACCGACAGGGACTCACCCCTCCACTTT
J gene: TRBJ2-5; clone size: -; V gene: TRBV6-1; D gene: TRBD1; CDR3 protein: CASSAIRDRGRETQYF; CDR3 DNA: TGTGCCAGCAGTGCCATCCGGGACAGGGGGCGAGAGACCCAGTACTTC
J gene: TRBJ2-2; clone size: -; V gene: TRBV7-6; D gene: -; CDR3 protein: CASSLVSQFTGELFF; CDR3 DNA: TGTGCCAGCAGCTTAGTCAGTCAGTTCACCGGGGAGCTGTTTTTT